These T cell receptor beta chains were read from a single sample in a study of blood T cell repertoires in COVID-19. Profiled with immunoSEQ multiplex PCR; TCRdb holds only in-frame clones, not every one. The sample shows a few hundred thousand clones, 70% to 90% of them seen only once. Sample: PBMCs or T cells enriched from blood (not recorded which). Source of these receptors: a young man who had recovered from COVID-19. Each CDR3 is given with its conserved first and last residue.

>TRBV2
CASRTDRGGTEAFF
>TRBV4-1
CASSQTGVQNQPQHF
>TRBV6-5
CASRGQGGQETQYF
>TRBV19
CASRSSGGLQFF
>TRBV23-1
CASSPPFYPVRDWKRGTTDTQYF
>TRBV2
CASSASEAFF
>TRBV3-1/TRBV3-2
CASSTPTGNTEAFF
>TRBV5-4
CASSLDSREAFF
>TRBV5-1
CASSPGQGEVRGGYTF
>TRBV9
CASSVTGQGLQETQYF
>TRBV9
CASSGDPDRDANEKLFF
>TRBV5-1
CASSLDRATNEKLFF
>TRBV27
CASSPVYPDSPLHF
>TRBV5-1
CASSSRIITGELFF
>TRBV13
CASRDARGDSTEAFF
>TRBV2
CASSRGLDYGYTF
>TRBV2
CASSRRGNQPQHF
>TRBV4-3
CASNWGSGELFF
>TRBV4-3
CASSRGTDTQYF
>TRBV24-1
CATSDSRETGPYNEQFF
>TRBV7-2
CASSLRLLGRNYGYTF
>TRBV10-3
CAISESTQGYGYTF
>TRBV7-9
CASSTILRTGKAEAFF
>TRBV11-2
CASSLAPGGRTAYNSPLHF
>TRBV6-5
CASSLGGANEKLFF
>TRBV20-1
CSVRTGEQFF
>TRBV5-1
CASSQGDFEKLFF
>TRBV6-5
CASRIGGLSNQPQHF
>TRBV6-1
CASSDPAANTGELFF
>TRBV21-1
CASSDRGRPVDTIYF
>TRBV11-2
CASSTWEKLFF
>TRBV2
CATSAGTGNTEAFF
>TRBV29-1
CNARQGANTEAFF